The 20 T cell receptor beta chains reported below all come from one sample, sequenced in a study of T cells in Graves' hyperthyroidism and ophthalmopathy. Amplified regions were TCR beta CDR3 sequences from RNA transcripts. The TCR CDR3 first-round RT-PCR relied on the HTBI primer set. TCRdb fed the multiplex PCR reads into MiXCR, producing one record per CDR3 protein. The sample lists 600,000 to 700,000 distinct CDR3 sequences, about 45% occurring once. Sequencing was performed on peripheral blood or thyroid tissue (not recorded which). These TCRs come from an adult man with Graves' disease, either hyperthyroidism or ophthalmopathy (not recorded which).

This clonotype has at least ten counts. The gene calls are TRBV5-5 and TRBJ1-1; D is uncertain. CDR1 SGHKS and CDR2 YYEKEE come from the germline V gene (reference sequence). The CDR3 is made up of 13 amino acids. Trimming took off 0 bases at V and 8 bases at J, with 11 bases between the two ends. The CDR3, as DNA: TGTGCCAGCAGCTTGGGATCGTTGGGGGAAGCTTTCTTT. Amino acid sequence: CASSLGSLGEAFF.

The genes are TRBV7-3 and TRBJ1-3; 8 bases fit TRBD1. Germline trimming cut 5 bases from V and 7 bases from J; bases unmatched to any gene: 7. The CDR3 is 14 amino acids. Germline values: CDR1 SGHTA, CDR2 FQGTGA. The CDR3 spells CASSSWTGMNTIYF. In DNA, the CDR3 is TGTGCCAGCAGCAGTTGGACAGGGATGAACACCATATATTTT. The variable domain in full, with the rest retrieved from reference TRBV7-3 and TRBJ1-3, is GAGVSQTPSNKVTEKGKYVELRCDPISGHTALYWYRQSLGQGPEFLIYFQGTGAADDSGLPNDRFFAVRPEGSVSTLKIQRTERGDSAVYLCASSSWTGMNTIYFGEGSWLTVV.

As regards this clonotype: A much larger clone is a single base away; this may be a read error. The chain combines TRBV2 with TRBJ1-1; no clear D gene. Germline values: CDR1 SNHLY, CDR2 FYNNEI. Trimming left V 7 bases short and J 4 bases short, with 13 bases between. The CDR3 contains 13 residues. CDR3 protein: CASKDAFSTEAFF. Written as DNA, the CDR3 is TGTGCCAGCAAGGACGCCTTCAGCACTGAAGCTTTCTTT.

The chain recombines TRBV28 with TRBJ2-5, with D possibly being TRBD1 (6 bases). V was cut by 6 bases and J by 4 bases, with 15 bases left in between. The CDR3 has 14 amino acids. The germline gives CDR1 MDHEN, CDR2 SYDVKM. CDR3 nucleotides: TGTGCCAGCAGATCCACAGGGTCGGTAGAGACCCAGTACTTC. Encoded protein: CASRSTGSVETQYF. The whole variable domain, remainder taken from reference TRBV28 and TRBJ2-5, is DVKVTQSSRYLVKRTGEKVFLECVQDMDHENMFWYRQDPGLGLRLIYFSYDVKMKEKGDIPEGYSVSREKKERFSLILESASTNQTSMYLCASRSTGSVETQYFGPGTRLLVL.

The sample holds a few counts of this clonotype. J is TRBJ1-2 and V is TRBV20-1; weak D call: TRBD1 (6 bases). This CDR3 spans 13 amino acids. V was shortened by 5 bases and J by 0 bases, with 10 bases between the two germline ends. Germline values: CDR1 DFQATT, CDR2 SNEGSKA (reference sequence). For the CDR3, the DNA is TGCAGTGCTCGGACAGAGTCTAACTATGGCTACACCTTC. It translates to CSARTESNYGYTF.

This clonotype was detected a few times. The rearrangement uses TRBV29-1 and TRBJ2-7; a weak D match, TRBD1 (6 bases). CDR1 SQVTM and CDR2 ANQGSEA come from the germline V gene. Between the trimmed V and J ends, which lost 8 bases and 2 bases, there was a span of 13 bases. The CDR3 length is 12 residues. The CDR3 here is CSWDTGPYEQYF. The CDR3 DNA is TGCAGCTGGGACACGGGGCCCTACGAGCAGTACTTC.

The V and J genes are TRBV6-5 and TRBJ2-7; D call uncertain. The V gene's germline CDR1 is MNHEY and CDR2 SVGAGI. Trimming left V 6 bases short and J 6 bases short, with 15 bases between. The CDR3 is made up of 13 amino acids. The CDR3 coding sequence is TGTGCCAGCAGCTTCCGTTATGGCTCCGAGCAGTACTTC. It yields the protein CASSFRYGSEQYF.

The chain links TRBV7-3 to TRBJ2-7; a weak D match, TRBD1 (7 bases). The CDR3 covers 15 residues. V was cut by 1 base and J by 1 base, with 11 bases left in between. Germline values: CDR1 SGHTA, CDR2 FQGTGA. Here the CDR3 DNA reads TGTGCCAGCAGCTTAAATTCAGGGGGGTCCTACGAGCAGTACTTC. Protein sequence: CASSLNSGGSYEQYF.

To note about this clonotype: A read error may explain this, as a much larger clone is one base away. The J gene is TRBJ2-2, the V gene TRBV24-1; 7 bases are a match to TRBD1. V gave up 4 bases and J gave up 3 bases; unmatched junction bases: 7. Germline V gives CDR1 KGHDR, CDR2 SFDVKD. The CDR3 consists of 16 residues. The CDR3 region has the DNA TGTGCCACCAGTGACCGGGACAGAGCCGACACCGGGGAGCTGTTTTTT. Amino acids: CATSDRDRADTGELFF.

The rearrangement joins TRBV2 to TRBJ2-7; 8 bases agree with TRBD2. The germline V gene has CDR1 SNHLY and CDR2 FYNNEI. Trimming took 10 bases from V and 2 from J; bases not matched to a gene: 4. The CDR3 is 12 amino acids. The DNA for the CDR3 is TGTGCCACCTTTAGCGGGACCTACGAGCAGTACTTC. Translation gives CATFSGTYEQYF.

The chain uses TRBV7-2 and TRBJ1-3; TRBD1 might be the D (6 bases). This CDR3 is 16 amino acids long. V dropped 4 bases and J dropped 5 bases, with 18 bases sitting between them. The V gene's germline CDR1 is SGHTA and CDR2 FQGNSA. The CDR3 loop reads CASSSLAGGQRNTIYF. The DNA for the CDR3 is TGTGCCAGCAGCTCTCTAGCGGGGGGGCAGAGAAACACCATATATTTT.

This clonotype was recorded at least ten times. The chain is built from TRBV2 and TRBJ1-4; D is uncertain. Trimming stripped 0 bases from V and 11 bases from J, with 13 bases between. Germline CDR1 and CDR2: SNHLY and FYNNEI. CDR3 size: 14 residues. The CDR3: CASSEAIWEGKLFF. DNA of the CDR3: TGTGCCAGCAGTGAAGCAATCTGGGAAGGCAAACTGTTTTTT.

This clonotype came up many times. This chain connects TRBV5-8 to TRBJ2-6; 7 bases map to TRBD2. Germline V gene data show CDR1 as SGHTS and CDR2 as YDEGEE. This CDR3 is built from 15 residues. J was trimmed by 2 bases and V by 5 bases; bases with no gene match: 4. The CDR3 nucleotides are TGTGCCAGCAGTCCTGGGGGGGCTGGGGCCAACGTCCTGACTTTC. It specifies CASSPGGAGANVLTF.

Of note for this clonotype: Mismatch with germline at one junction end may stem from a read error. This chain joins TRBV6-5 and TRBJ2-7; 8 positions agree with TRBD1. CDR1 and CDR2 from the germline V gene are MNHEY and SVGAGI. The CDR3 has 15 amino acids. The CDR3 protein is CAISYAELQGDEQYF. The CDR3 region has the DNA TGTGCCATCAGTTACGCGGAATTACAGGGGGACGAGCAGTACTTC.

The rearrangement uses TRBV24-1 and TRBJ2-7, with 7 bases fitting TRBD2. V was clipped by 4 bases and J by 3 bases; unmatched bases: 2. The CDR3 runs to 13 residues. Germline CDR1 and CDR2: KGHDR and SFDVKD. This CDR3 reads CATSERTSYEQYF. The CDR3 DNA sequence: TGTGCCACCAGTGAAAGGACTAGCTACGAGCAGTACTTC.

Of note for this clonotype: Sequence at one end of the junction differs from germline and may be a read error. The chain uses TRBV20-1 and TRBJ2-5, with unresolved D. Germline V gene lookup returns CDR1 DFQATT and CDR2 SNEGSKA (reference sequence). This CDR3 contains 12 residues. CDR3 bases: TGCAGTGCTGGCTCCACCCAAGGGACCCAGTACTTC. This gives the protein CSAGSTQGTQYF.

This clonotype was counted many times. This chain links TRBV7-9 with TRBJ1-1, with 7 positions matching TRBD1. CDR3 length: 15 amino acids. V gave up 4 bases and J gave up 0 bases; unmatched junction bases: 5. Germline CDR1 is SEHNR and CDR2 is FQNEAQ (reference sequence). Here the CDR3 reads CASSSYRGVNTEAFF. CDR3 DNA sequence: TGTGCCAGCAGCTCCTACAGGGGCGTGAACACTGAAGCTTTCTTT.

The rearrangement uses TRBV12-3 or TRBV12-4 and TRBJ2-7; D may be TRBD1 or TRBD2 (5 bases each). This CDR3 comprises 15 residues. Trimming shortened V by 1 base and J by 5 bases, and 15 bases separated the two germline ends. The CDR3 is CASSLVGRPRNEQYF. CDR3 nucleotide sequence: TGTGCCAGCAGTTTAGTGGGACGGCCCCGGAACGAGCAGTACTTC.

Comments on this clonotype: This clone may be a read error of a much larger clone one base away. The chain has TRBV24-1 and TRBJ2-7; the D gene could be TRBD1 or TRBD2 (6 bases each). The germline V and J ends were trimmed by 2 bases and 9 bases, with 13 bases remaining between them. Looked up from germline, CDR1 is KGHDR and CDR2 is SFDVKD. This CDR3 contains 13 residues. The CDR3 reads CATSDYVGGGQYF. CDR3 in DNA: TGTGCCACCAGTGATTATGTTGGAGGGGGGCAGTACTTC.

This chain joins TRBV6-1 and TRBJ2-6; the D gene is possibly TRBD2 (5 bases). Trimming stripped 3 bases from V and 0 bases from J, with 15 bases between. CDR1 and CDR2 from the germline V gene are MNHNS and SASEGT. This CDR3 comprises 18 residues. As DNA, the CDR3 is TGTGCCAGCAGTGATGAGGGTAGTAGCGACTCTGGGGCCAACGTCCTGACTTTC. The encoded protein is CASSDEGSSDSGANVLTF.